The clone carrying this TCR beta chain was seen just once. Under the authors' procedure: Researchers report that nucleated cell counts were estimated from reference gene primer amplification. Some clones are missing from TCRdb's copy, which holds only in-frame ones; the method was immunoSEQ multiplex PCR. V, J and clone size derive from that table, while D and trimming were established from the DNA sequence. The table shows 200,000 to 300,000 clones, with under 90% occurring only once. These data are taken from a study of blood T cell repertoires in COVID-19. For the study at large: Samples representing acute and convalescent COVID-19 were sourced from the United States, Italy and Spain. T cells, B-cell-depleted T cells, or PBMCs supplied cDNA or gDNA.

The CDR3 is made up of 16 amino acids. The germline V gene encodes CDR1 SGHNT and CDR2 YENEEA. V lost 2 bases, J lost 2 bases, and 2 bases stayed unmatched. The chain uses TRBV11-3 and TRBJ2-1; TRBD2 matches 11 bases. The TCR originated in a woman younger than 45 with acute COVID-19. The sample consisted of PBMCs or T cells enriched from blood (not recorded which). The CDR3 DNA sequence: TGTGCCAGCAGCTTAATTAGCGGGGGGGCCTACAATGAGCAGTTCTTC. Residues: CASSLISGGAYNEQFF. The variable domain in full, with the rest retrieved from reference TRBV11-3 and TRBJ2-1, is EAGVVQSPRYKIIEKKQPVAFWCNPISGHNTLYWYLQNLGQGPELLIRYENEEAVDDSQLPKDRFSAERLKGVDSTLKIQPAELGDSAVYLCASSLISGGAYNEQFFGPGTRLTVL.